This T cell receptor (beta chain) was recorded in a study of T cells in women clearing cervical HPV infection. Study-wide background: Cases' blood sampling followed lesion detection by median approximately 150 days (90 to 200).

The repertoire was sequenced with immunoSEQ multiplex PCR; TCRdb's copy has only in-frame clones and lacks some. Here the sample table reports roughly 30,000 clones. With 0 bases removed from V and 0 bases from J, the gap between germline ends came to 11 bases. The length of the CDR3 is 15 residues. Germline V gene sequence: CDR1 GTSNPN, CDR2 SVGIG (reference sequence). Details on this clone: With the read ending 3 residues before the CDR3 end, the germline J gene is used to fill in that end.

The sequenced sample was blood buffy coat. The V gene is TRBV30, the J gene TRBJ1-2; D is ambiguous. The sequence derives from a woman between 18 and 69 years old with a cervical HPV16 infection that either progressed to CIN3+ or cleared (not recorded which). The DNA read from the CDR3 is TGTGCCTGGAGTGTACGGGGAGGGCCTAACTATGGC. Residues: CAWSVRGGPNYG. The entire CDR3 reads CAWSVRGGPNYGYTF.